Listed below are T cell receptor beta chains from one sample, sequenced in a study of blood T cell repertoires in COVID-19. Generated by immunoSEQ multiplex PCR, the TCRdb table keeps only in-frame clones and is missing some. The sample has 55,000 to 75,000 clones, approximately 79% seen once. The sample was peripheral blood. The receptors come from a man older than 75 with active COVID-19. Both conserved end residues are part of each CDR3. Fields, in order: clone size, V gene, J gene, D gene, CDR3 protein, CDR3 DNA. The D gene is left open where the match is weak. Rows may omit the clone size; those that give it use once, few, many or a size class.

-,TRBV12-5,TRBJ2-5,TRBD2,CASGFYSGGEETQYF,TGTGCTAGTGGTTTTTATAGCGGGGGGGAAGAGACCCAGTACTTC
-,TRBV15,TRBJ1-2,TRBD1,CATSRDRGQGASNYGYTF,TGTGCCACCAGCAGAGATCGCGGACAGGGGGCGAGTAACTATGGCTACACCTTC
-,TRBV27,TRBJ2-1,TRBD2,CASSRLASSYNEQFF,TGTGCCAGCAGCAGACTAGCTAGCTCCTACAATGAGCAGTTCTTC
-,TRBV27,TRBJ2-1,TRBD2,CASSPGGLREGLRLEQFF,TGTGCCAGCAGTCCGGGGGGGTTACGGGAGGGCCTTAGGCTTGAGCAGTTCTTC
once,TRBV24-1,TRBJ2-2,TRBD1,CATSDPGTGITGELFF,TGTGCCACCAGTGATCCCGGGACAGGGATCACCGGGGAGCTGTTTTTT
-,TRBV7-2,TRBJ2-3,TRBD2,CASSSSGLAGGYTQYF,TGTGCCAGCAGCTCTTCGGGACTAGCGGGGGGTTATACGCAGTATTTT
-,TRBV27,TRBJ1-1,-,CASSLYRDGPGAFF,TGTGCCAGCAGTTTATACAGGGATGGGCCGGGAGCTTTCTTT
-,TRBV5-1,TRBJ2-5,-,CASSLAVGRQETQYF,TGCGCCAGCAGCTTGGCTGTGGGGCGTCAAGAGACCCAGTACTTC
-,TRBV30,TRBJ2-7,TRBD1,CAWSAGQGASYEQYF,TGTGCCTGGAGTGCTGGACAGGGGGCTTCCTACGAGCAGTACTTC
-,TRBV28,TRBJ2-7,-,CASSSGTYEQYF,TGTGCCAGCAGTTCAGGAACCTACGAGCAGTACTTC
-,TRBV29-1,TRBJ1-2,-,CSVVWAGQGYTF,TGCAGCGTTGTATGGGCAGGGCAGGGCTACACCTTC
-,TRBV7-2,TRBJ1-1,-,CASSPGAERGARNEAFF,TGTGCCAGCAGCCCAGGGGCGGAACGGGGGGCTCGGAATGAAGCTTTCTTT
-,TRBV30,TRBJ2-3,TRBD2,CALGLAGGHSNTQYF,TGTGCCCTAGGACTAGCGGGAGGCCACTCGAATACGCAGTATTTT
-,TRBV30,TRBJ2-7,-,CAWSPLRGLANYEQYF,TGTGCCTGGAGTCCACTAAGGGGGCTAGCGAACTACGAGCAGTACTTC
-,TRBV12-3/TRBV12-4,TRBJ2-7,-,CASSLATGGEQYF,TGTGCCAGCAGTTTAGCGACAGGAGGCGAGCAGTACTTC
-,TRBV19,TRBJ1-6,TRBD1,CASSRQGMDSPLHF,TGTGCCAGTAGCCGACAGGGAATGGATTCACCCCTCCACTTT
-,TRBV29-1,TRBJ2-7,TRBD1,CSVVTGSVEQYF,TGCAGCGTCGTGACAGGGTCGGTCGAGCAGTACTTC
-,TRBV3-1/TRBV3-2,TRBJ2-1,TRBD2,CASSQDREGSPLANEQFF,TGTGCCAGCAGCCAAGATCGGGAGGGGAGCCCTTTGGCCAATGAGCAGTTCTTC
-,TRBV5-6,TRBJ2-7,-,CASARAGEQGTSF,TGTGCCAGCGCTCGGGCCGGGGAACAGGGCACGTCCTTC
-,TRBV5-1,TRBJ1-2,-,CASSPGGWGGDGYTF,TGCGCCAGCAGCCCGGGAGGTTGGGGTGGTGATGGCTACACCTTC
-,TRBV7-3,TRBJ2-5,-,CASSLTGTARGETQYF,TGTGCCAGCAGCTTAACCGGGACAGCCCGGGGGGAGACCCAGTACTTC
few,TRBV7-8,TRBJ2-5,-,CASSLGPGKTQYF,TGTGCCAGCAGCTTAGGTCCGGGGAAGACCCAGTACTTC
-,TRBV3-1/TRBV3-2,TRBJ1-6,-,CASSQGQRNSPLHF,TGTGCCAGCAGCCAAGGACAGAGAAATTCACCCCTCCACTTT
-,TRBV29-1,TRBJ2-2,TRBD2,CSVGLAGGRELFF,TGCAGCGTTGGACTAGCGGGGGGAAGGGAGCTGTTTTTT
once,TRBV18,TRBJ2-3,TRBD2,CASSPGAGSRDTQYF,TGTGCCAGCTCACCAGGAGCGGGGTCACGAGATACGCAGTATTTT
-,TRBV3-1/TRBV3-2,TRBJ2-7,-,CASSQVASEQYF,TGTGCCAGCAGCCAAGTTGCGAGTGAGCAGTACTTC
-,TRBV5-1,TRBJ2-3,TRBD1,CASSSDRVWDTQYF,TGCGCCAGCAGCTCGGACAGGGTGTGGGATACGCAGTATTTT
-,TRBV6-2/TRBV6-3,TRBJ1-4,TRBD1,CASSYTPGQRLATNEKLFF,TGTGCCAGCAGTTACACGCCGGGACAGAGACTTGCAACTAATGAAAAACTGTTTTTT
-,TRBV4-2,TRBJ1-1,TRBD1,CASSPVTDRGPDTEAFF,TGTGCCAGCAGCCCAGTGACGGACAGGGGGCCGGACACTGAAGCTTTCTTT
once,TRBV9,TRBJ2-7,TRBD1,CASSPYLYMTGENEQYF,TGTGCCAGCAGCCCTTATCTCTACATGACAGGGGAAAACGAGCAGTACTTC
few,TRBV7-6,TRBJ2-5,TRBD2,CASSYDASGRGETQYF,TGTGCCAGCAGCTATGACGCGAGCGGGAGGGGAGAGACCCAGTACTTC
few,TRBV19,TRBJ1-1,-,CASSTNGQFEKAFF,TGTGCCAGTAGTACAAACGGACAGTTTGAGAAGGCTTTCTTT
-,TRBV4-2,TRBJ1-4,-,CASSQGDTQGEKLFF,TGTGCCAGCAGCCAAGGGGACACCCAAGGGGAAAAACTGTTTTTT
once,TRBV6-5,TRBJ2-1,-,CASTTWHDNEQFF,TGTGCCAGCACAACCTGGCACGACAATGAGCAGTTCTTC
-,TRBV7-2,TRBJ2-7,TRBD1,CASSSTGPYEQYF,TGTGCCAGCAGCTCGACAGGGCCATACGAGCAGTACTTC
medium-sized,TRBV6-5,TRBJ2-2,TRBD2,CASRGLASTGELFF,TGTGCCAGCAGGGGACTAGCGAGCACCGGGGAGCTGTTTTTT
-,TRBV11-3,TRBJ2-7,TRBD2,CASSLGGGLADAYEQYF,TGTGCCAGCAGCTTAGGTGGGGGACTAGCGGACGCCTACGAGCAGTACTTC
-,TRBV5-1,TRBJ2-7,-,CASSLEETGPVYEQYF,TGCGCCAGCAGCTTGGAGGAGACAGGCCCAGTCTACGAGCAGTACTTC
few,TRBV14,TRBJ2-7,-,CASSPLNAENYYEQYF,TGTGCCAGCAGCCCCCTCAACGCCGAGAACTACTACGAGCAGTACTTC
-,TRBV3-1/TRBV3-2,TRBJ2-2,TRBD2,CASSGKRGGTGELFF,TGTGCCAGCAGCGGGAAGCGGGGGGGCACCGGGGAGCTGTTTTTT
-,TRBV6-5,TRBJ2-7,-,CASSYFSGGYEQYF,TGTGCCAGCAGTTACTTTAGCGGAGGCTACGAGCAGTACTTC
-,TRBV18,TRBJ2-7,-,CASSRSGDYEQYF,TGTGCCAGCTCACGTTCTGGAGACTACGAGCAGTACTTC
-,TRBV12-3/TRBV12-4,TRBJ2-7,-,CASISKGGYEQYF,TGTGCCAGCATTTCTAAGGGAGGCTACGAGCAGTACTTC
-,TRBV19,TRBJ2-3,TRBD2,CASSRTSGGLLGTDTQYF,TGTGCCAGTAGTAGGACTAGCGGGGGCCTACTCGGCACAGATACGCAGTATTTT
medium-sized,TRBV5-4,TRBJ2-7,-,CASSLEDESGYTNF,TGTGCCAGCAGCTTGGAAGATGAATCGGGGTATACTAACTTC
-,TRBV5-6,TRBJ2-2,-,CASSLYLVEDTGELFF,TGTGCCAGCAGCTTGTACTTGGTTGAGGACACCGGGGAGCTGTTTTTT
few,TRBV19,TRBJ2-1,-,CASSITERYNEQFF,TGTGCCAGTAGTATTACAGAGAGATACAATGAGCAGTTCTTC
-,TRBV7-9,TRBJ1-5,-,CASSPLGHRDQPQHF,TGTGCCAGCAGCCCTCTGGGACATCGGGATCAGCCCCAGCATTTT
-,TRBV10-3,TRBJ1-1,-,CAISAVRGYTEAFF,TGTGCCATCAGTGCGGTAAGGGGGTACACTGAAGCTTTCTTT
-,TRBV2,TRBJ2-5,TRBD1,CASRVTGMQETQYF,TGTGCCAGCAGGGTGACAGGGATGCAAGAGACCCAGTACTTC
-,TRBV18,TRBJ1-5,TRBD1,CASSTDRDQPQHF,TGTGCCAGCTCAACGGACAGGGATCAGCCCCAGCATTTT
-,TRBV7-6,TRBJ2-1,TRBD2,CASSFSGAEIYNEQFF,TGTGCCAGCAGCTTTAGCGGGGCTGAGATCTACAATGAGCAGTTCTTC
once,TRBV21-1,TRBJ2-5,-,CASSILGQCETQYF,TGTGCCAGCAGCATCCTGGGCCAGTGTGAGACCCAGTACTTC
-,TRBV19,TRBJ1-5,TRBD1,CASREGGQGASQPQHF,TGTGCCAGTAGGGAAGGGGGGCAGGGGGCCAGTCAGCCCCAGCATTTT
-,TRBV5-4,TRBJ2-7,-,CASSKGHLPYEQYF,TGTGCCAGCAGCAAAGGACATCTTCCCTACGAGCAGTACTTC
-,TRBV24-1,TRBJ2-3,-,CATSDPPGNGGTDTQYF,TGTGCCACCAGTGACCCACCGGGGAACGGAGGCACAGATACGCAGTATTTT
once,TRBV18,TRBJ1-5,TRBD1,CASSPGQGASQPQHF,TGTGCCAGCTCACCGGGACAGGGGGCAAGTCAGCCCCAGCATTTT
once,TRBV7-9,TRBJ1-2,TRBD1,CASRQGDGYTF,TGTGCCAGCAGACAGGGGGATGGCTACACCTTC
few,TRBV11-1,TRBJ1-1,-,CASSFLFPRTEAFF,TGTGCCAGCAGCTTTCTTTTCCCCCGTACTGAAGCTTTCTTT
few,TRBV30,TRBJ2-3,TRBD2,CAWSGLAGVADTQYF,TGTGCCTGGAGTGGACTAGCGGGAGTGGCAGATACGCAGTATTTT